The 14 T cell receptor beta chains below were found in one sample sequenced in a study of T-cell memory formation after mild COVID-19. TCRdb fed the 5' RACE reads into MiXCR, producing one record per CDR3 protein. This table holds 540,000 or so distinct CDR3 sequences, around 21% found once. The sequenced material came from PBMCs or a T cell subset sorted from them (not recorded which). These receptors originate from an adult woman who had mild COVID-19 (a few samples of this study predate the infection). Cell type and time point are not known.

The DNA of the CDR3 is TGTGCCAGCAGTCGGGTCCCGAGCAATCAGCCCCAGCATTTT. This gives the protein CASSRVPSNQPQHF. The chain recombines TRBV27 with TRBJ1-5; D unresolved. The CDR3 is made up of 14 amino acids. V gave up 5 bases and J gave up 1 base, with 9 bases separating them. From germline, CDR1 is MNHEY and CDR2 SMNVEV (reference sequence).

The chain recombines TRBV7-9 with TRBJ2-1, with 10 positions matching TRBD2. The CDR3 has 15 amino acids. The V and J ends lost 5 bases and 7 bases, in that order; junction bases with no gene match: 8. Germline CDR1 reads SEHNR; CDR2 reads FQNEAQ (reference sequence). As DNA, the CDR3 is TGTGCCAGCAGCACCAAGCGGGAGGGCCCGAATGAGCAGTTCTTC. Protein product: CASSTKREGPNEQFF.

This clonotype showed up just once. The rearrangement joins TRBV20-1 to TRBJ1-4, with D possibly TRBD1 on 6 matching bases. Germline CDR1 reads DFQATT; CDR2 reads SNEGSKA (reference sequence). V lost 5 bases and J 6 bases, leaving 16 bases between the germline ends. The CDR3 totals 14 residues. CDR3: CSAPFGGRHEKLFF. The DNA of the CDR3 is TGCAGTGCTCCATTTGGGGGCCGGCATGAAAAACTGTTTTTT.

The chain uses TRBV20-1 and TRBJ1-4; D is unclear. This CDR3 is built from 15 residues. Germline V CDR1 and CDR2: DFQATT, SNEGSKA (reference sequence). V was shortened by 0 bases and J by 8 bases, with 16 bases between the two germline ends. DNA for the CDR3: TGCAGTGCTAGAGATTCGGTAGGGATCAACGAAAAACTGTTTTTT. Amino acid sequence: CSARDSVGINEKLFF.

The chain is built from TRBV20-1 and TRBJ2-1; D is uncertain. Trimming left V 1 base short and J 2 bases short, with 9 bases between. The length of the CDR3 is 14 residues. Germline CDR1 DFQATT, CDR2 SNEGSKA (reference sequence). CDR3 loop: CSARGQVTYNEQFF. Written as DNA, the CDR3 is TGCAGTGCTAGAGGTCAGGTCACCTACAATGAGCAGTTCTTC.

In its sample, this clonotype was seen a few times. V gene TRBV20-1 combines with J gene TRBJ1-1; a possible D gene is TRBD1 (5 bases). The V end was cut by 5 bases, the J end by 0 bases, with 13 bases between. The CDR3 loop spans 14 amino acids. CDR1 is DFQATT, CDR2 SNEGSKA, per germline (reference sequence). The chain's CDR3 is CSARSGALNTEAFF. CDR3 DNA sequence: TGCAGTGCTCGATCCGGGGCACTGAACACTGAAGCTTTCTTT.

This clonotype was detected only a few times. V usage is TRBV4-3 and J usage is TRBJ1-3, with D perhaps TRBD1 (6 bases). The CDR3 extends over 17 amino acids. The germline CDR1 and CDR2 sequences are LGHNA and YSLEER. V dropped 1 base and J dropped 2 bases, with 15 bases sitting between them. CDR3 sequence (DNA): TGCGCCAGCAGCCAAGGCACCGGATCAGGGGCTGGAAACACCATATATTTT. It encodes CASSQGTGSGAGNTIYF.

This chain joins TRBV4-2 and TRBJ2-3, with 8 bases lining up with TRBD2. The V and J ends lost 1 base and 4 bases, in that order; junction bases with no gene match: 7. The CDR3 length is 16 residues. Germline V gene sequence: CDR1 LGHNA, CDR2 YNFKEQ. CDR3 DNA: TGTGCCAGCAGCCAAGGGACCGGGACTAGAGCAGATACGCAGTATTTT. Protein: CASSQGTGTRADTQYF.

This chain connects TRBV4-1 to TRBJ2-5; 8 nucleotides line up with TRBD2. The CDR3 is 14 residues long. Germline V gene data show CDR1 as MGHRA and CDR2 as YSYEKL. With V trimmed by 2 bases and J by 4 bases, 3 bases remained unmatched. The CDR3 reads CASSQRSGGETQYF. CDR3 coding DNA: TGCGCCAGCAGCCAAAGAAGCGGGGGAGAGACCCAGTACTTC.

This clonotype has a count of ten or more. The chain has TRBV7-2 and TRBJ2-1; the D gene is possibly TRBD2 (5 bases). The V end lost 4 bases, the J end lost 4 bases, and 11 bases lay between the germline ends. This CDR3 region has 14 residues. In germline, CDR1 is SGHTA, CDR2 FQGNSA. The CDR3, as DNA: TGTGCCAGCAGCTCCCCGGGATCGTACAATGAGCAGTTCTTC. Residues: CASSSPGSYNEQFF.

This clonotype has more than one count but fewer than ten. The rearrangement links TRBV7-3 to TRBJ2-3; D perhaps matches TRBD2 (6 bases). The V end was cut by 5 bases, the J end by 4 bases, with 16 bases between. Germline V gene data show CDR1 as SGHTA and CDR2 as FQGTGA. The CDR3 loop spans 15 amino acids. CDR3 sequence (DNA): TGTGCCAGCAGCGTTAACCCCGGGAGTGCAGATACGCAGTATTTT. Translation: CASSVNPGSADTQYF.

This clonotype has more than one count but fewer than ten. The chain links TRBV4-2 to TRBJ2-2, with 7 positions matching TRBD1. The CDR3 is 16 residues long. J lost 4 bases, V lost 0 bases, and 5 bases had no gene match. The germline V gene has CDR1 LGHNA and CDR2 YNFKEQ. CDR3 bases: TGTGCCAGCAGCCAAGATCGGGACAGTTCCACCGGGGAGCTGTTTTTT. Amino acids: CASSQDRDSSTGELFF.

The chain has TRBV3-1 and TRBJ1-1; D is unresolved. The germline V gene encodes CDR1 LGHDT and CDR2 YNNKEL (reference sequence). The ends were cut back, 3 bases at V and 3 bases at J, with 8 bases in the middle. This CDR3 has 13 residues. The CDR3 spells CASSQFGYTEAFF. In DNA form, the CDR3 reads TGTGCCAGCAGCCAGTTTGGGTACACTGAAGCTTTCTTT. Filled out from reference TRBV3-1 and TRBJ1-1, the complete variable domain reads DTAVSQTPKYLVTQMGNDKSIKCEQNLGHDTMYWYKQDSKKFLKIMFSYNNKELIINETVPNRFSPKSPDKAHLNLHINSLELGDSAVYFCASSQFGYTEAFFGQGTRLTVV.

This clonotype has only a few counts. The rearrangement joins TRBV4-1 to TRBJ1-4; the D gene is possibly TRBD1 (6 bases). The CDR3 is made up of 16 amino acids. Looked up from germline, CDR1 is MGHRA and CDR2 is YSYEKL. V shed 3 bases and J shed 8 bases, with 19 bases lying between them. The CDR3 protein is CASSQAVGGSVEKLFF. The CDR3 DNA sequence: TGCGCCAGCAGCCAGGCAGTGGGGGGCTCAGTAGAAAAACTGTTTTTT.